The clone carrying this TCR beta chain was detected a few times. As yet, its antigen is unknown. This sample was taken from a study of cytomegalovirus exposure and HLA in healthy donors. The wider study: Early release data held around 82 million unique TCRs from HLA-typed donors. Most donors, about 82% of 398 genotyped, fell in the Caucasian-associated ancestry cluster.

Regarding the study as a whole: Researchers reported that a few CMV-associated chains were confirmed in vitro as CMV antigen-specific. Later analysis suggested links between common viral pathogens and several top significant clusters.

PCR used 60 Vbeta primers and 13 Jbeta primers. Some clones are missing from TCRdb's copy, which holds only in-frame ones; the method was immunoSEQ multiplex PCR. The data hold approximately 150,000 clones, with 70% to 85% observed a single time. The source is a man aged 30 to 45 in good health and CMV-seropositive. Sequences were obtained from PBMCs.

Here the CDR3 DNA reads TGTGCCAGCAGCCGGGACAGCGGAGGGACCCAGTACTTC. Amino acid sequence: CASSRDSGGTQYF. The chain employs TRBV5-6 and TRBJ2-5; 7 bases are shared with TRBD1. CDR3 length: 13 amino acids. Unmatched junction bases numbered 7, after V lost 4 bases and J lost 7 bases. Germline V lookup: CDR1 SGHDT, CDR2 YYEEEE.